This T cell receptor (beta chain) was profiled in a study of blood T cell repertoires in COVID-19. Looking at the study overall: Samples came from the United States, Italy and Spain, spanning acute and convalescent COVID-19.

This CDR3 contains 14 residues. From germline, CDR1 is MNHEY and CDR2 SVGAGI. Trimming removed 3 bases at V and 5 bases at J, with 13 bases between. The data were produced by immunoSEQ multiplex PCR, yet TCRdb's version contains in-frame clones alone and is incomplete. The data contain hundreds of thousands of clones, about 87% of them seen just once; the ten biggest clones take up roughly 1.2%. Participants, about 18 to 95 years old, spanned around 25 US areas. Participant-reported clinical history was the basis for cohort assignment. The specimen sequenced was PBMCs or T cells enriched from blood (not recorded which). The gene calls are TRBV6-5 and TRBJ2-5; D is perhaps TRBD1 (6 bases). The TCR originated in a man under 40 who had recovered from COVID-19. Here the CDR3 reads CASSYIQGGETQYF. CDR3 DNA sequence: TGTGCCAGCAGTTATATACAGGGCGGTGAGACCCAGTACTTC.